The 16 T cell receptor beta chains listed next were all sequenced from one sample in a study of T cells in Graves' hyperthyroidism and ophthalmopathy. Amplification of TCR beta CDR3 regions was performed using RNA transcripts as template. HTBI primers were the set used in a first-round RT-PCR of the TCR CDR3. One entry per CDR3 protein results from TCRdb running MiXCR on the multiplex PCR reads. The data contain hundreds of thousands of distinct CDR3 sequences, around 40% of them singletons. Sequenced sample: blood. Every receptor here comes from a woman in her 40s with Graves' hyperthyroidism.

This clonotype occurred many times. This rearrangement joins TRBV11-2 to TRBJ1-2, with D maybe TRBD1 (5 bases). V dropped 3 bases and J dropped 7 bases, with 18 bases sitting between them. The CDR3 loop spans 15 amino acids. Germline V gives CDR1 SGHAT, CDR2 FQNNGV. CDR3 DNA: TGTGCCAGCAGCTTGGGGGAGCTCATCAATTCTGGCTACACCTTC. This encodes CASSLGELINSGYTF.

The sample holds a few counts of this clonotype. This chain connects TRBV5-8 to TRBJ1-2; weak D call: TRBD1 (6 bases). The CDR3 consists of 14 residues. CDR1 is SGHTS, CDR2 YDEGEE, per germline. V shed 0 bases and J shed 7 bases, with 13 bases lying between them. The CDR3 protein is CASSLDRERAGYTF. For the CDR3, the DNA is TGTGCCAGCAGCTTGGACAGGGAGCGGGCTGGCTACACCTTC.

This clonotype was counted ten times or more. The chain links TRBV29-1 to TRBJ1-1; D is uncertain. Germline CDR1 SQVTM, CDR2 ANQGSEA. The CDR3 runs 14 residues. V was clipped by 3 bases and J by 2 bases, with 13 bases between them. The CDR3 reads CSVETTRVNTEAFF. The CDR3 nucleotides read TGCAGCGTTGAGACGACAAGGGTTAACACTGAAGCTTTCTTT.

The table lists this clonotype with many counts. J is TRBJ2-5 and V is TRBV20-1, with D tentatively TRBD1 (6 bases). This CDR3 region has 14 residues. Per the germline V gene, CDR1 is DFQATT and CDR2 is SNEGSKA (reference sequence). This CDR3 is CCASLGQTKETQYF. The CDR3 DNA reads as TGCTGCGCATCCCTTGGACAGACCAAAGAGACCCAGTACTTC.

This clonotype was seen repeatedly, ten times or more. The chain links TRBV10-3 to TRBJ2-7; 7 positions agree with TRBD1. CDR1 and CDR2 from the germline V gene are ENHRY and SYGVKD. Trimming cost V 6 bases and J 1 base; bases outside gene matches: 6. The length of the CDR3 is 14 residues. CDR3 amino acids: CAIRPPTGSYEQYF. The CDR3 bases are TGTGCCATCAGACCCCCGACAGGGTCCTACGAGCAGTACTTC.

Many counts were recorded for this clonotype. The rearrangement links TRBV2 to TRBJ1-6, with a tentative D call TRBD1 (5 bases). This CDR3 comprises 15 residues. Between the trimmed V and J ends, which lost 8 bases and 9 bases, there was a span of 20 bases. CDR1 is SNHLY and CDR2 is FYNNEI in the germline V gene. The CDR3 sequence is CASGEGTGIPSPLHF. The CDR3 coding sequence is TGTGCCAGCGGGGAGGGGACCGGAATCCCTTCACCCCTCCACTTT.

The chain carries TRBV7-9 and TRBJ2-7; the D gene is possibly TRBD2 (6 bases). Germline loops: CDR1 SEHNR, CDR2 FQNEAQ (reference sequence). V lost 4 bases and J 3 bases, leaving 10 bases between the germline ends. The CDR3 runs to 13 residues. CDR3: CASSSSGSYEQYF. DNA of the CDR3: TGTGCCAGCAGCTCCTCCGGGAGCTACGAGCAGTACTTC.

The sample holds a few counts of this clonotype. The gene calls are TRBV27 and TRBJ1-2; D might be TRBD1 (6 bases). V lost 6 bases, J lost 6 bases, and 14 bases lay in between. The V gene's germline CDR1 is MNHEY and CDR2 SMNVEV (reference sequence). CDR3 length equals 13 residues. The CDR3 sequence is CASSKDGGHGYTF. The CDR3 DNA reads TGTGCCAGCAGCAAGGACGGGGGGCATGGCTACACCTTC.

This chain uses TRBV2 with TRBJ2-6; the D is unclear. Germline V lookup: CDR1 SNHLY, CDR2 FYNNEI. The CDR3 consists of 17 residues. V was pared by 4 bases and J by 3 bases, with 16 bases between. The chain's CDR3 is CASSGDIGMVGANVLTF. DNA for the CDR3: TGTGCCAGCAGTGGTGATATTGGGATGGTTGGGGCCAACGTCCTGACTTTC.

The chain has TRBV9 and TRBJ1-1; a weak D match, TRBD1 (5 bases). Germline V gives CDR1 SGDLS, CDR2 YYNGEE. CDR3 length: 14 amino acids. The V end lost 3 bases, the J end lost 0 bases, and 9 bases lay between the germline ends. CDR3 sequence (DNA): TGTGCCAGCAGCGGCGGGGACTTGAACACTGAAGCTTTCTTT. It translates to CASSGGDLNTEAFF. Looking up the rest from reference TRBV9 and TRBJ1-1 gives the full variable domain: DSGVTQTPKHLITATGQRVTLRCSPRSGDLSVYWYQQSLDQGLQFLIQYYNGEERAKGNILERFSAQQFPDLHSELNLSSLELGDSALYFCASSGGDLNTEAFFGQGTRLTVV.

This clonotype was seen at least ten times. The chain links TRBV20-1 to TRBJ1-2; D ambiguous. The CDR3 runs 12 residues. Germline lookup yields CDR1 DFQATT and CDR2 SNEGSKA (reference sequence). V was cut by 6 bases and J by 8 bases, with 16 bases left in between. The CDR3: CSAPYRTQGYTF. CDR3 sequence (DNA): TGCAGTGCCCCATATCGGACGCAAGGCTACACCTTC.

This clonotype was observed many times. This chain joins TRBV7-8 and TRBJ2-6, with 9 bases fitting TRBD1. Germline V gene lookup returns CDR1 SGHVS and CDR2 FQNEAQ. The CDR3 contains 17 residues. V shed 5 bases, J shed 4 bases, and the junction held 9 bases outside the gene matches. In DNA, the CDR3 is TGTGCCAGCAGCCCTCAAACAGGGGGCCTGGGGGCCAACGTCCTGACTTTC. Translating gives CASSPQTGGLGANVLTF.

The CDR3 coding sequence is TGTGCCAGCAGTGCCCCGGGACTAGCGGGAGGCCCCTACGAGCAGTACTTC. Amino acid sequence: CASSAPGLAGGPYEQYF. The V gene is TRBV28, the J gene TRBJ2-7; 15 bases map to TRBD2. Germline V gene data show CDR1 as MDHEN and CDR2 as SYDVKM. Losses at the gene ends were 5 bases for V and 2 bases for J; bases not matched to a gene: 7. CDR3 size: 17 residues. Full variable domain (remainder filled in from reference TRBV28 and TRBJ2-7): DVKVTQSSRYLVKRTGEKVFLECVQDMDHENMFWYRQDPGLGLRLIYFSYDVKMKEKGDIPEGYSVSREKKERFSLILESASTNQTSMYLCASSAPGLAGGPYEQYFGPGTRLTVT.

V and J are TRBV6-5 and TRBJ2-7; 7 nucleotides align to TRBD1. Germline V gives CDR1 MNHEY, CDR2 SVGAGI. V dropped 4 bases and J dropped 1; count of bases not matched to a gene: 4. The length of the CDR3 is 14 residues. CDR3 in DNA: TGTGCCAGCAGTTGGACAGGCAAATCCTACGAGCAGTACTTC. This sequence encodes CASSWTGKSYEQYF.

This clonotype was picked up many times. The chain recombines TRBV10-2 with TRBJ2-7, with 7 bases lining up with TRBD1. CDR1 and CDR2 from the germline V gene are WSHSY and SAAADI. This CDR3 has 15 amino acids. The V gene end was trimmed by 7 bases and the J gene end by 4 bases; junction bases not matched to a gene: 13. The CDR3 loop reads CASKWATGVSYEQYF. CDR3 DNA: TGCGCCAGCAAGTGGGCAACAGGGGTGAGTTACGAGCAGTACTTC.

This clonotype was recorded at least ten times. V is TRBV2 and J is TRBJ1-2; 7 bases map to TRBD1. V was pared by 0 bases and J by 0 bases, with 1 base of the junction left unmatched. CDR3 length equals 15 residues. Looked up from germline, CDR1 is SNHLY and CDR2 is FYNNEI. The CDR3 region has the DNA TGTGCCAGCAGTGAAGCGGGACAGACTAACTATGGCTACACCTTC. Residues: CASSEAGQTNYGYTF.